One sample yielded the 25 T cell receptor beta chains listed below, sequenced in a study of blood T cells in healthy people across ages. It was with a sample-barcoded 5' primer and a J-beta primer mix that a second PCR of roughly 6 to 12 cycles was run. Each CDR3 protein is one row after TCRdb ran MiXCR on the 5' RACE reads. The data contain about a million distinct CDR3 sequences, around 49% of them singletons. Sequenced sample: blood. These receptors all stem from a man younger than 40 in good health.

The chain has TRBV7-2 and TRBJ1-5; TRBD1 matches at 11 bases. V lost 1 base, J lost 3 bases, and 2 bases stayed unmatched. This CDR3 is built from 16 residues. The germline CDR1 and CDR2 sequences are SGHTA and FQGNSA. CDR3 sequence (DNA): TGTGCCAGCAGCTTAGTTGGACAGGGGGCCAATCAGCCCCAGCATTTT. It codes for CASSLVGQGANQPQHF.

Details on this clonotype: The junction departs from the called germline gene at one end, perhaps through a read error. This sequence joins TRBV11-2 and TRBJ2-5; D is undetermined. The CDR3 has 13 amino acids. Germline CDR1 is SGHAT and CDR2 is FQNNGV. The CDR3 DNA sequence: TGTGCCAGCGGCTTAGACCTCCAAGAGACCCAGTACTTC. Encoded protein: CASGLDLQETQYF.

A remark on this clonotype: One end of the junction fails to match germline, which may point to a read error. The chain couples TRBV3-1 to TRBJ2-7, with D unclear. The CDR3 extends over 11 amino acids. Germline CDR1 LGHDT, CDR2 YNNKEL (reference sequence). CDR3 bases: TGTGCCAGCAGGTCTATGAACGAGCGGTACTTC. Its translation: CASRSMNERYF.

This clonotype has more than one count but fewer than ten. V is TRBV29-1 and J is TRBJ2-1; 8 nucleotides match TRBD2. Trimming took 3 bases from V and 7 from J; bases not matched to a gene: 5. This CDR3 has 13 amino acids. Germline V gene data show CDR1 as SQVTM and CDR2 as ANQGSEA. For the CDR3, the DNA is TGCAGCGTTGATAAACTAGCGGCTAATGAGCAGTTCTTC. Protein product: CSVDKLAANEQFF.

Worth noting for this clonotype: Mismatch with germline at one junction end may stem from a read error. This rearrangement joins TRBV24-1 to TRBJ2-2; D may be TRBD2 (5 bases). CDR3 length equals 14 residues. The germline V gene encodes CDR1 KGHDR and CDR2 SFDVKD. The CDR3 is CATSDLAHTGKLFF. The CDR3 coding sequence is TGTGCCACCAGTGATCTAGCCCACACCGGGAAGCTGTTTTTT.

This clonotype showed up just a few times. The V gene is TRBV4-1, the J gene TRBJ2-5; D remains ambiguous. The CDR3 spans 14 residues. V lost 4 bases and J lost 4, with 13 bases in between. In germline, CDR1 is MGHRA, CDR2 YSYEKL. This CDR3 reads CASSPDQSLETQYF. In nucleotides, the CDR3 is TGCGCCAGCAGCCCAGATCAAAGTCTAGAGACCCAGTACTTC.

As DNA, the CDR3 is TGTGCCAGCAGTGCCCGGGAGTACAATGAGCAGTTCTTC. Amino acid sequence: CASSAREYNEQFF. The chain employs TRBV28 and TRBJ2-1; perhaps TRBD2 as D (6 bases). Germline-derived CDR1 and CDR2 are MDHEN and SYDVKM. This CDR3 region has 13 residues. V was shortened by 5 bases and J by 4 bases, with 9 bases between the two germline ends.

The CDR3 protein is CASSYSQNSGANVLTF. In nucleotides, the CDR3 is TGTGCCAGCAGTTACTCACAGAACTCTGGGGCCAACGTCCTGACTTTC. This chain links TRBV6-6 with TRBJ2-6; D ambiguous. Trimming cost V 0 bases and J 0 bases, with 6 bases left between them. This CDR3 comprises 16 residues. CDR1 and CDR2 (germline): MNHNY, SVGAGI (reference sequence).

This chain uses TRBV29-1 with TRBJ1-1; no clear D. The V gene's germline CDR1 is SQVTM and CDR2 ANQGSEA. CDR3 length: 10 residues. V was shortened by 3 bases and J by 7 bases, with 6 bases between the two germline ends. Here the CDR3 DNA reads TGCAGCGTTGAGGGAAGTGAAGCTTTCTTT. Translating it yields CSVEGSEAFF.

This clonotype was detected only a few times. The chain joins TRBV6-5 to TRBJ1-2, with 7 positions matching TRBD1. V shed 10 bases and J 7 bases; nucleotides not matched to a gene: 6. The CDR3 sequence is 11 residues long. The germline gives CDR1 MNHEY, CDR2 SVGAGI. In DNA form, the CDR3 reads TGTGCCACCTTACAGGGGAGTGGCTACACCTTC. Translating it yields CATLQGSGYTF.

This chain joins TRBV20-1 and TRBJ2-3; no clear D. CDR3 length: 15 residues. CDR1 and CDR2 from the germline V gene are DFQATT and SNEGSKA (reference sequence). V was cut by 6 bases and J by 4 bases, with 20 bases left in between. The CDR3 loop reads CSADGPAVLSDTQYF. The CDR3 DNA sequence: TGCAGTGCAGACGGACCCGCCGTCTTGTCAGATACGCAGTATTTT.

This clonotype was detected only a few times. The rearrangement links TRBV29-1 to TRBJ2-1; 8 bases are a match to TRBD2. After removal of 4 bases from V and 4 bases from J, the junction contained 9 bases not matched to a gene. The length of the CDR3 is 15 residues. Germline V gives CDR1 SQVTM, CDR2 ANQGSEA. CDR3 protein: CSVASGGERYNEQFF. The CDR3 bases are TGCAGCGTTGCGTCGGGGGGGGAGAGATACAATGAGCAGTTCTTC.

The V gene is TRBV6-2 or TRBV6-3, the J gene TRBJ1-5; 7 bases line up with TRBD1. Trimming took 10 bases from V and 3 from J; bases not matched to a gene: 9. The CDR3 length is 14 residues. Germline assignment: CDR1 MNHEY and CDR2 SVGEGT. The CDR3 here is CATESGQINQPQHF. CDR3 coding DNA: TGTGCCACTGAATCGGGACAGATCAATCAGCCCCAGCATTTT.

This clonotype was seen a few times. The J gene is TRBJ2-4, the V gene TRBV20-1; 7 bases fit TRBD1. The V segment lost 7 bases and the J segment 7 bases; nucleotides outside the gene matches: 4. This CDR3 spans 11 amino acids. From germline, CDR1 is DFQATT and CDR2 SNEGSKA (reference sequence). The DNA of the CDR3 is TGCAGTGTCGGGACAGCGAACATTCAGTACTTC. Translated: CSVGTANIQYF.

This clonotype was observed at least ten times. This chain connects TRBV3-1 to TRBJ2-7; 12 bases align to TRBD2. This CDR3 has 15 residues. The J segment lost 3 bases and the V segment lost 4 bases, leaving 4 bases of the junction unmatched. Germline V CDR1 and CDR2: LGHDT, YNNKEL (reference sequence). The CDR3: CASSPGLAGVYEQYF. DNA for the CDR3: TGTGCCAGCAGCCCGGGACTAGCGGGCGTCTACGAGCAGTACTTC.

In this sample, this clonotype turned up a few times. The chain is built from TRBV2 and TRBJ2-3; perhaps TRBD1 as D (5 bases). CDR1 and CDR2 from the germline V gene are SNHLY and FYNNEI. V gave up 6 bases and J gave up 2 bases, with 12 bases separating them. The CDR3 is 14 residues long. The DNA of the CDR3 is TGTGCCAGCAGGAATAGACAGACCACAGATACGCAGTATTTT. Translation gives CASRNRQTTDTQYF.

The rearrangement links TRBV4-3 to TRBJ2-1; D is undetermined. V was cut by 0 bases and J by 9 bases, with 12 bases left in between. The CDR3 extends over 14 amino acids. The germline V gene has CDR1 LGHNA and CDR2 YSLEER. As DNA, the CDR3 is TGCGCCAGCAGCCAAGATTTCGAAGAGGTTGAGCAGTTCTTC. Protein sequence: CASSQDFEEVEQFF.

V and J are TRBV7-2 and TRBJ2-3, with 7 bases lining up with TRBD2. V dropped 8 bases and J dropped 2; count of bases not matched to a gene: 13. CDR1 and CDR2 from the germline V gene are SGHTA and FQGNSA. The CDR3 contains 16 residues. The CDR3 DNA is TGTGCCAGCGCCCTCGGGCTAGCGGACATCACAGATACGCAGTATTTT. It translates to CASALGLADITDTQYF.

This clonotype was recorded a few times. The chain links TRBV9 to TRBJ2-3; D gene uncertain. V gave up 0 bases and J gave up 1 base, with 15 bases separating them. In germline, CDR1 is SGDLS, CDR2 YYNGEE. The CDR3 has 17 residues. CDR3 region: CASSVDWAGRGTDTQYF. The CDR3 DNA sequence: TGTGCCAGCAGCGTAGACTGGGCCGGAAGAGGCACAGATACGCAGTATTTT.

V gene TRBV29-1 combines with J gene TRBJ2-7, with D possibly being TRBD1 (5 bases). V lost 5 bases and J lost 0, with 11 bases in between. This CDR3 region has 13 residues. From germline, CDR1 is SQVTM and CDR2 ANQGSEA. This CDR3 is CSVTGAYSYEQYF. CDR3 DNA sequence: TGCAGCGTTACTGGGGCATACTCCTACGAGCAGTACTTC.

This clonotype was counted a few times. The chain couples TRBV20-1 to TRBJ2-1; 12 bases line up with TRBD2. CDR3 size: 14 residues. J lost 5 bases, V lost 5 bases, and 4 bases had no gene match. Germline loops: CDR1 DFQATT, CDR2 SNEGSKA (reference sequence). The CDR3 bases are TGCAGTGCTTTGACTAGCGGGGGCCACAATGAGCAGTTCTTC. As protein: CSALTSGGHNEQFF.

The chain couples TRBV9 to TRBJ2-7; D possibly uses TRBD1 or TRBD2 (5 bases each). This CDR3 has 15 residues. The V gene lost 3 bases and the J gene lost 7 bases, with 20 bases spanning the gap. CDR1 and CDR2 from the germline V gene are SGDLS and YYNGEE. The CDR3 region has the DNA TGTGCCAGCAGCGACCGGGACGGGGTTGTCAATGAGCAGTACTTC. The encoded protein is CASSDRDGVVNEQYF. Using reference TRBV9 and TRBJ2-7 for the parts outside the CDR3, the full variable domain is DSGVTQTPKHLITATGQRVTLRCSPRSGDLSVYWYQQSLDQGLQFLIQYYNGEERAKGNILERFSAQQFPDLHSELNLSSLELGDSALYFCASSDRDGVVNEQYFGPGTRLTVT.

This clonotype was counted a few times. The chain links TRBV6-5 to TRBJ2-7; 9 bases fit TRBD1. This CDR3 is built from 13 residues. J was trimmed by 2 bases and V by 8 bases; bases with no gene match: 4. Germline CDR1 is MNHEY and CDR2 is SVGAGI. This CDR3 reads CASAWDRAYEQYF. The CDR3 DNA sequence: TGTGCCAGCGCCTGGGACAGGGCCTACGAGCAGTACTTC.

Only a few counts were recorded for this clonotype. This sequence joins TRBV20-1 and TRBJ2-7; possibly TRBD1 for D (6 bases). The CDR3 length is 16 residues. The V end lost 0 bases, the J end lost 0 bases, and 15 bases lay between the germline ends. The V gene's germline CDR1 is DFQATT and CDR2 SNEGSKA (reference sequence). As DNA, the CDR3 is TGCAGTGCTAGAGATTGGGGGCCCATCCGCTCCTACGAGCAGTACTTC. The encoded protein is CSARDWGPIRSYEQYF.

This clonotype appeared a few times. The chain joins TRBV11-2 to TRBJ2-3; D ambiguous. Trimming removed 1 base from V and 2 bases from J, with 7 bases in between. The CDR3 loop spans 14 amino acids. Per germline, CDR1 SGHAT and CDR2 FQNNGV. The CDR3 is CASSLVIATDTQYF. The CDR3 DNA is TGTGCCAGCAGCTTAGTCATAGCCACAGATACGCAGTATTTT.